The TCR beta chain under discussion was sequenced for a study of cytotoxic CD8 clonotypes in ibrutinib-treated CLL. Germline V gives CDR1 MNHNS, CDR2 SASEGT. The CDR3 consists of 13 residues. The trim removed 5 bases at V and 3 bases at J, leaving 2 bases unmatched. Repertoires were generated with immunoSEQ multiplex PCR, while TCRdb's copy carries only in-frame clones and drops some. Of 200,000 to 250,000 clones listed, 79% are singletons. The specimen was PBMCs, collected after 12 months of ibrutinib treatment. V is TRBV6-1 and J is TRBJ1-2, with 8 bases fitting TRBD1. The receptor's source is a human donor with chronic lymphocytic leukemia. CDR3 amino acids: CASSLTGDYGYTF. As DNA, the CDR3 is TGTGCCAGCAGTCTGACAGGGGACTATGGCTACACCTTC.